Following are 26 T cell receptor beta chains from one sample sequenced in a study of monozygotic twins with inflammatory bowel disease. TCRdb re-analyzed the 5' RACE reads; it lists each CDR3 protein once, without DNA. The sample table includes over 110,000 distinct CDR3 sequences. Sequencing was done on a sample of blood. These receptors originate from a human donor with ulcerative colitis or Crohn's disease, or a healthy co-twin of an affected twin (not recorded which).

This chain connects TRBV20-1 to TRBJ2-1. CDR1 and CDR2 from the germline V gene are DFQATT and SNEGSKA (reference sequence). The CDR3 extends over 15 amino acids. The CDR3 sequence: CSALSAGGSYNEQFF.

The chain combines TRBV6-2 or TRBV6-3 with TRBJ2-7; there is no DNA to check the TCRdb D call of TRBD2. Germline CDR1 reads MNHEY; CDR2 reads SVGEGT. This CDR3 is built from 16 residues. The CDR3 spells CASSYSKRGAVYEQYF.

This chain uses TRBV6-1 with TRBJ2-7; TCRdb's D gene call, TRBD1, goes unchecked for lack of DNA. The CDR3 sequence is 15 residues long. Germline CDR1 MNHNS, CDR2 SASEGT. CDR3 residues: CASREQGALTYEQYF.

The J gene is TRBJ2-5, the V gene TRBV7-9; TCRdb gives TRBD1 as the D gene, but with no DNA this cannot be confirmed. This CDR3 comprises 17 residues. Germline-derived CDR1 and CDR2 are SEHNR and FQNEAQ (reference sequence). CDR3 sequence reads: CASSLDSYRGQGETQYF.

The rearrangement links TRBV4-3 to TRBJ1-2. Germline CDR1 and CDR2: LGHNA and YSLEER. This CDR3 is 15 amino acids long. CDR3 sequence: CASSQEWRQTYGYTF.

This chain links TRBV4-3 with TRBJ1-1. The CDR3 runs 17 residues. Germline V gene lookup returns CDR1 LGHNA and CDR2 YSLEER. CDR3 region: CASSQGQMGMGTTEAFF.

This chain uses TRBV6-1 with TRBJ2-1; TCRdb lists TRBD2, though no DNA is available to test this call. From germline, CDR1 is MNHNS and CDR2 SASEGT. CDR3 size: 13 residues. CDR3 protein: CASLSGGLHEQFF.

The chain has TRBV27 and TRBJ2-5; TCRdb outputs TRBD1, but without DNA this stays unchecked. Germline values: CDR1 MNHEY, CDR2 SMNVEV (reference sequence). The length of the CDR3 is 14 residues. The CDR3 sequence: CATREQGARETQYF.

CDR3 region: CASSLRTGGRNYEQYF. The V and J genes are TRBV5-1 and TRBJ2-7; the TCRdb D gene call, TRBD1, has no DNA to confirm it. The germline V gene encodes CDR1 SGHRS and CDR2 YFSETQ. This CDR3 comprises 16 residues.

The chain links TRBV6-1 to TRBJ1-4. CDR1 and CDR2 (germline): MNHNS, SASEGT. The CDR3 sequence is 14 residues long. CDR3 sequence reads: CASSVSATNEKLFF.

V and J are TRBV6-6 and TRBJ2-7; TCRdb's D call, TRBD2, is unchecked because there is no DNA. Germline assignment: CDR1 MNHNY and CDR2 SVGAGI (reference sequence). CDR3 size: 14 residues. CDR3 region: CASLRLATDYEQYF.

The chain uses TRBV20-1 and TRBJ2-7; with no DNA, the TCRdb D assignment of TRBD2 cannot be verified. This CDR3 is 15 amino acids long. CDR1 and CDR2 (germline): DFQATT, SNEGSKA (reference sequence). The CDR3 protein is CSARAPGLAGGWQYF.

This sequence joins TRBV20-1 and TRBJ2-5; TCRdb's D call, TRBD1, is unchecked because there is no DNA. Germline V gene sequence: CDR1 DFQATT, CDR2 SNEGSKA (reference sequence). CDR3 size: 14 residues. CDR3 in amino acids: CSAIFGAIQETQYF.

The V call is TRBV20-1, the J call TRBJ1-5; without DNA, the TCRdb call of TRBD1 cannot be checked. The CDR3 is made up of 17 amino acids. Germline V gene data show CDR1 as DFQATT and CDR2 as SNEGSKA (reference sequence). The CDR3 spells CSARDGSRQPVDQPQHF.

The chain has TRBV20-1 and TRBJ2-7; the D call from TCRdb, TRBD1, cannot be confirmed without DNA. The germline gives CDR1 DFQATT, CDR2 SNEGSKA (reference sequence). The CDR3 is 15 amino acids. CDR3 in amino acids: CSARDPTVRRGEQYF.

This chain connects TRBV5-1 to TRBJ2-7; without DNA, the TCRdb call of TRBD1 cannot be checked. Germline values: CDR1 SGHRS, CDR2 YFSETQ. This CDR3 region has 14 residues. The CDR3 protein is CASSSTGDSYEQYF.

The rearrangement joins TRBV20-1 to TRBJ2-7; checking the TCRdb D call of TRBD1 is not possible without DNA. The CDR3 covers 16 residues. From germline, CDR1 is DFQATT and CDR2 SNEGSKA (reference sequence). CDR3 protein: CSASGTGTGKPYEQYF.

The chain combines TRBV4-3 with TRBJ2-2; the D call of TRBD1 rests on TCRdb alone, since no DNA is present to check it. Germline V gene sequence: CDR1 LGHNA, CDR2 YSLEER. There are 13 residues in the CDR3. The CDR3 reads CASGRGNTGELFF.

CDR3 in amino acids: CASSWRADTQYF. The chain carries TRBV7-2 and TRBJ2-3; TCRdb selects TRBD1, and the lack of DNA leaves this call unchecked. This CDR3 contains 12 residues. Germline V gene data show CDR1 as SGHTA and CDR2 as FQGNSA.

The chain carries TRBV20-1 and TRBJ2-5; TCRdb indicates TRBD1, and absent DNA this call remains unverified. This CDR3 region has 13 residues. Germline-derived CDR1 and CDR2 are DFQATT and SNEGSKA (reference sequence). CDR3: CSARIPGSETQYF.

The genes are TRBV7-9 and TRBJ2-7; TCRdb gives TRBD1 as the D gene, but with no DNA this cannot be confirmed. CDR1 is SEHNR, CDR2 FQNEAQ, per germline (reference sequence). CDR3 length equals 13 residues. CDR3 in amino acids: CASSPTRVYEQYF.

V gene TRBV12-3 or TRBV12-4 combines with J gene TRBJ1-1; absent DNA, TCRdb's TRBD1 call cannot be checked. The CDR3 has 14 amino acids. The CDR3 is CASSLGVGVTEAFF.

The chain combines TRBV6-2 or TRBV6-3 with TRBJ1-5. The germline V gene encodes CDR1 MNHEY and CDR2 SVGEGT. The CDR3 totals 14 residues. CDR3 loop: CASSFSDRNQPQHF.

The chain's CDR3 is CASSLTAGGSYNEQFF. V usage is TRBV7-3 and J usage is TRBJ2-1; no DNA is available, so the TRBD2 call from TCRdb remains unchecked. CDR3 length equals 16 residues. CDR1 is SGHTA and CDR2 is FQGTGA in the germline V gene.

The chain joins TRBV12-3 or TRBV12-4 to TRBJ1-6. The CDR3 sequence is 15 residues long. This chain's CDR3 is CASSSAGTFNSPLHF.

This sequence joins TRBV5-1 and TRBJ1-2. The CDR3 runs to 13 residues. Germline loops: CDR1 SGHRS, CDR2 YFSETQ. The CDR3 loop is CASSSDGFYGYTF.